Listed here is a single T cell receptor (beta chain). Germline CDR1 LGHNA, CDR2 YNFKEQ. The length of the CDR3 is 14 residues. The V end lost 2 bases, the J end lost 0 bases, and 7 bases lay between the germline ends. These data belong to a study of T cell responses to AZD1222 COVID-19 vaccine. Assay used: immunoSEQ multiplex PCR; TCRdb lists only in-frame clones, some missing. The sample includes over 150,000 clones, about nine tenths of them seen just once. The chain recombines TRBV4-2 with TRBJ1-2; D might be TRBD1 (6 bases). The starting material was peripheral blood, obtained on day 0 of AZD1222 vaccination. This sequence originates from an adult in good health. In DNA form, the CDR3 reads TGTGCCAGCAGCCAAACAGGGCCTAACTATGGCTACACCTTC. Amino acids: CASSQTGPNYGYTF.